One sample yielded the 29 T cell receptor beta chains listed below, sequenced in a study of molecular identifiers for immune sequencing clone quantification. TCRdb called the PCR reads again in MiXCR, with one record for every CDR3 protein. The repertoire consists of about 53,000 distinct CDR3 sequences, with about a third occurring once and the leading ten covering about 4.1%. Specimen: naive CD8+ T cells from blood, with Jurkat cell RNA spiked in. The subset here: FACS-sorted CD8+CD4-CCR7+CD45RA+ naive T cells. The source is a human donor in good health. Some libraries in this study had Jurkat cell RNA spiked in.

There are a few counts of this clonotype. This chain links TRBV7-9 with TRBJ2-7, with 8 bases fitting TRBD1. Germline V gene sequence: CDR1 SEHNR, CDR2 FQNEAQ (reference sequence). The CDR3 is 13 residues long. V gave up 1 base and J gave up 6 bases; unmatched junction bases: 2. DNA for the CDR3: TGTGCCAGCAGCTTAGGTACAGGGGGCGAGCAGTACTTC. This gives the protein CASSLGTGGEQYF. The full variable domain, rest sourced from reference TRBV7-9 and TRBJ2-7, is DTGVSQNPRHKITKRGQNVTFRCDPISEHNRLYWYRQTLGQGPEFLTYFQNEAQLEKSRLLSDRFSAERPKGSFSTLEIQRTEQGDSAMYLCASSLGTGGEQYFGPGTRLTVT.

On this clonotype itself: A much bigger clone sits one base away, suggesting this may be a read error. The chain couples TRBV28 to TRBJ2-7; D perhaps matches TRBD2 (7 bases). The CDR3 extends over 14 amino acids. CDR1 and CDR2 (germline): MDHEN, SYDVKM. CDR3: CARSWRGGSAEQYF. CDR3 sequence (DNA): TGTGCCCGCAGTTGGAGGGGGGGTTCGGCCGAGCAGTACTTC.

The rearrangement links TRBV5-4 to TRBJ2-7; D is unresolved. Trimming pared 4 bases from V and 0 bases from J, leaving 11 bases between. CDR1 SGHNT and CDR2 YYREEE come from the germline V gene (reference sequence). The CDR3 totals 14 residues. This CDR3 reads CASSPGWSSYEQYF. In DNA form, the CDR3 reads TGTGCCAGCAGCCCGGGCTGGAGCTCCTACGAGCAGTACTTC.

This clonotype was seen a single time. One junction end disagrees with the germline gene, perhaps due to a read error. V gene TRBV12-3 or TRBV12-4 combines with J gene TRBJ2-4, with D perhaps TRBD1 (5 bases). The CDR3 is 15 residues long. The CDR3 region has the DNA TGTGCCAGCAGTCCCTCGGTAGGGGCCAGAAACATTCAGTGCTTC. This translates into CASSPSVGARNIQCF.

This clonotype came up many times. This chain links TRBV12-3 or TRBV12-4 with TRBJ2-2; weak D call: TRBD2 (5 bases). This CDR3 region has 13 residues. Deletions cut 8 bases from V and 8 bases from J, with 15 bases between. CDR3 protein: CASGPAGEGELFF. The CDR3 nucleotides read TGTGCCAGCGGACCCGCGGGTGAGGGGGAGCTGTTTTTT.

CDR3 sequence (DNA): TGCAGCGTTAGACTAGCGGGAGGGTACGAGCAGTACTTC. As protein: CSVRLAGGYEQYF. V gene TRBV29-1 combines with J gene TRBJ2-7; 14 bases line up with TRBD2. Germline V gene data show CDR1 as SQVTM and CDR2 as ANQGSEA. The CDR3 consists of 13 residues. Unmatched junction bases numbered 1, after V lost 5 bases and J lost 4 bases.

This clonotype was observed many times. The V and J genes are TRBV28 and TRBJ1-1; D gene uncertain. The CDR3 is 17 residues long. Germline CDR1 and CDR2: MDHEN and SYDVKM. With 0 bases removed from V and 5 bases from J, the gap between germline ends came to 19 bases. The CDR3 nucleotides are TGTGCCAGCAGTTTATGGGGTACCATAGGCGGGTCTACTGAAGCTTTCTTT. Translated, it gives CASSLWGTIGGSTEAFF.

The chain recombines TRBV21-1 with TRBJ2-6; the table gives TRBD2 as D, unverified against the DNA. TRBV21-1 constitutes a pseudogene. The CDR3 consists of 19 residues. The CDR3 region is CASSKVAGCGANGANVLTF. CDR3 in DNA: TGTGCCAGCAGCAAAGTAGCAGGATGCGGCGCGAATGGGGCCAACGTCCTGACTTTC.

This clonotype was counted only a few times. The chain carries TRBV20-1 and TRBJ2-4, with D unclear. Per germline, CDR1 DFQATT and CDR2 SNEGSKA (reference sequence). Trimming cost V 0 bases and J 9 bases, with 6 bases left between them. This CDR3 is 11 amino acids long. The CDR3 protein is CSARDLGIQYF. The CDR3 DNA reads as TGCAGTGCTAGAGATCTGGGCATTCAGTACTTC.

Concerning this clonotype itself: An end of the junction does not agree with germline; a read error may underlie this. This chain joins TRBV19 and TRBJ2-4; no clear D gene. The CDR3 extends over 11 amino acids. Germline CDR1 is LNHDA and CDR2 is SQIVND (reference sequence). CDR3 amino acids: CASGIGQDQYF. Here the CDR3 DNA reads TGTGCCAGTGGTATAGGTCAGGATCAGTACTTC.

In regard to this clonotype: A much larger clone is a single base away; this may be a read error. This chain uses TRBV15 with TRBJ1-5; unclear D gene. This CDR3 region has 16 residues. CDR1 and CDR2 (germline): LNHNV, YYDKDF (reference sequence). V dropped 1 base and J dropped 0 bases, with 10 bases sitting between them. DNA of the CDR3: TGTGCCACCAGCAGAGGTTTGGGCAGTAGCAATCAGCCCCAGCATTTT. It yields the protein CATSRGLGSSNQPQHF.

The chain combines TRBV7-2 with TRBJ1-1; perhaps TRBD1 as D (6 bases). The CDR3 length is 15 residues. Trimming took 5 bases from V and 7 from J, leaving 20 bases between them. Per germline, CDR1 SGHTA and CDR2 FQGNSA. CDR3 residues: CASSPSGTRSLEAFF. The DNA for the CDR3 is TGTGCCAGCAGCCCCTCCGGGACAAGGAGCCTTGAAGCTTTCTTT.

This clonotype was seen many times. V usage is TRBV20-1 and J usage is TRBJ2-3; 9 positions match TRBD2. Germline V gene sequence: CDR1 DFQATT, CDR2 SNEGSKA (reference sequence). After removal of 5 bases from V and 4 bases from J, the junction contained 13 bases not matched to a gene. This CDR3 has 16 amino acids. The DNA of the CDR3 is TGCAGTGCTCCATCCTGGACTAGCGACCCGGCAGATACGCAGTATTTT. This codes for CSAPSWTSDPADTQYF.

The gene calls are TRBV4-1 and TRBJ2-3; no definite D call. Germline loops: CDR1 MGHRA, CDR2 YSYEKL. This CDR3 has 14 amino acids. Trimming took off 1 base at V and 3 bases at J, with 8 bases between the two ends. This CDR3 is CASSQGADTDTQYF. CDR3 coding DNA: TGCGCCAGCAGCCAAGGGGCCGATACAGATACGCAGTATTTT.

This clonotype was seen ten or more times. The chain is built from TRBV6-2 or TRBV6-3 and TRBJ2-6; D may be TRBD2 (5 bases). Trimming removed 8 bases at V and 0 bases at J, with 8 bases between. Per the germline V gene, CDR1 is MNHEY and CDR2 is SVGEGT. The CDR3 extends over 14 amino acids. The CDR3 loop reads CASRDFSGANVLTF. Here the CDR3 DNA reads TGTGCCAGCCGGGATTTCTCTGGGGCCAACGTCCTGACTTTC.

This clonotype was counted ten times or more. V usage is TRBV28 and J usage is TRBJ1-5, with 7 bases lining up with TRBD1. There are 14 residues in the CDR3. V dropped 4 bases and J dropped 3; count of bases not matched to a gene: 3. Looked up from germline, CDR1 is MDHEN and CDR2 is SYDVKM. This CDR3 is CASSSGQDNQPQHF. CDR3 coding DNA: TGTGCCAGCAGTTCAGGACAGGACAATCAGCCCCAGCATTTT. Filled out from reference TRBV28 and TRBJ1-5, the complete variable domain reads DVKVTQSSRYLVKRTGEKVFLECVQDMDHENMFWYRQDPGLGLRLIYFSYDVKMKEKGDIPEGYSVSREKKERFSLILESASTNQTSMYLCASSSGQDNQPQHFGDGTRLSIL.

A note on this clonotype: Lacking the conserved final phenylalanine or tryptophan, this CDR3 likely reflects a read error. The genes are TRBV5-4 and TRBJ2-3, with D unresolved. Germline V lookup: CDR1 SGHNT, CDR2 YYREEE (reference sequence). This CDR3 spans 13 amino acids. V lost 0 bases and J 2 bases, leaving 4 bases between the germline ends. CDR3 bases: TGTGCCAGCAGCTTGGGCCACACAGATACGCAGTATCTT. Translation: CASSLGHTDTQYL.

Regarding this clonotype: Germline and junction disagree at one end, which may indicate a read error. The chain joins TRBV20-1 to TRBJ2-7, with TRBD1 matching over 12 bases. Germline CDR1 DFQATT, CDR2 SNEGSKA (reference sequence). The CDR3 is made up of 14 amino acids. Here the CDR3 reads CGAELPGQGANQYF. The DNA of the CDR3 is TGCGGTGCTGAACTACCGGGACAGGGGGCCAACCAGTACTTC.

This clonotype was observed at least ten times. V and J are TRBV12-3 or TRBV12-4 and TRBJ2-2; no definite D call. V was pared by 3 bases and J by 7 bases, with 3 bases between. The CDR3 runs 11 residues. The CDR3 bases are TGTGCCAGCAGTTTCGGCGGGGAGCTGTTTTTT. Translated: CASSFGGELFF.

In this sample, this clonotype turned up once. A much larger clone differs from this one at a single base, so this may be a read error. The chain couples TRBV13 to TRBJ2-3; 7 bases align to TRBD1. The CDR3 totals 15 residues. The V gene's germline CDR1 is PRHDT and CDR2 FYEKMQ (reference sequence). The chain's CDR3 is CASSSTGLPTDTRYF. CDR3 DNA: TGTGCCAGCAGCTCGACAGGGCTACCCACAGATACGCGGTATTTT.

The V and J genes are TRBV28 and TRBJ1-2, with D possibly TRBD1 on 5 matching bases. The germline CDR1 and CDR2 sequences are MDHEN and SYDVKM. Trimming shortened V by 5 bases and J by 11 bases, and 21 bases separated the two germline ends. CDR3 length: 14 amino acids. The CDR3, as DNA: TGTGCCAGCAGTCTACCGGGACGGGGGGATTGTTACACCTTC. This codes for CASSLPGRGDCYTF.

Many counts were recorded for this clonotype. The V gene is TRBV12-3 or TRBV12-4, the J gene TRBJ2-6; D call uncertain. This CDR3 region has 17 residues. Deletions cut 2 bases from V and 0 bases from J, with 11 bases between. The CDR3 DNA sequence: TGTGCCAGCAGTTTATACCCGGAAACCTCTGGGGCCAACGTCCTGACTTTC. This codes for CASSLYPETSGANVLTF.

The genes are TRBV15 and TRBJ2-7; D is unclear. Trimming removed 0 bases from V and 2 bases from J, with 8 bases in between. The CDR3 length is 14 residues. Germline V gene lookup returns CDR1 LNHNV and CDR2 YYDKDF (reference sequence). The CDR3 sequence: CATSRETPTYEQYF. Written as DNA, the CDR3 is TGTGCCACCAGCAGAGAGACGCCTACCTACGAGCAGTACTTC.

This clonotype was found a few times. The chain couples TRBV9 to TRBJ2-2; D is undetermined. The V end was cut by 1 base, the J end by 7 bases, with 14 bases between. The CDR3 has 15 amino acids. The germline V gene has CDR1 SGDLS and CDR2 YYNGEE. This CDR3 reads CASSVSPGSSGELFF. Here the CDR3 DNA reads TGTGCCAGCAGCGTAAGTCCAGGTTCGAGCGGGGAGCTGTTTTTT. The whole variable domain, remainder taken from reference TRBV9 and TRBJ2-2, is DSGVTQTPKHLITATGQRVTLRCSPRSGDLSVYWYQQSLDQGLQFLIQYYNGEERAKGNILERFSAQQFPDLHSELNLSSLELGDSALYFCASSVSPGSSGELFFGEGSRLTVL.

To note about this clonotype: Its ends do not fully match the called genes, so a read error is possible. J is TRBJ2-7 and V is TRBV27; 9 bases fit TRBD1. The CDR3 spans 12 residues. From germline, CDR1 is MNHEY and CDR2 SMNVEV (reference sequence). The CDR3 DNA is TGTGCCAGCAGTTTCGAAACCGGGACAGGGTTTTTC. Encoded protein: CASSFETGTGFF.

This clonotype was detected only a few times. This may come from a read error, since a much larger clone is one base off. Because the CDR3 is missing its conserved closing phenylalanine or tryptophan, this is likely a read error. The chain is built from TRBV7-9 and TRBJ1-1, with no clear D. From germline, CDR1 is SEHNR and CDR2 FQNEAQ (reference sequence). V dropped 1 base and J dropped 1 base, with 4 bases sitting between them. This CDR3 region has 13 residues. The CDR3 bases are TGTGCCAGCAGCTTAGGGCAGAACACTGAAGCTTTCGTT. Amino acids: CASSLGQNTEAFV.

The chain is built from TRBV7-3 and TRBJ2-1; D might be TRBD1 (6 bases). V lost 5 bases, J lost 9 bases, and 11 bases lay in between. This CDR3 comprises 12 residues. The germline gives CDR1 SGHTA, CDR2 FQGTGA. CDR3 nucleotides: TGTGCCAGCAGCCCGGTAGGGGGTGAGCAGTTCTTC. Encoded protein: CASSPVGGEQFF.

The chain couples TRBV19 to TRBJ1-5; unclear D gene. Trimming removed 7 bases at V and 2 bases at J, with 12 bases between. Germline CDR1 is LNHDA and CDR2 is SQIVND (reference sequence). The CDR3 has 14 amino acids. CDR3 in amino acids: CASTGTPGNQPQHF. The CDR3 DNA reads TGTGCCAGTACGGGAACCCCCGGCAATCAGCCCCAGCATTTT.

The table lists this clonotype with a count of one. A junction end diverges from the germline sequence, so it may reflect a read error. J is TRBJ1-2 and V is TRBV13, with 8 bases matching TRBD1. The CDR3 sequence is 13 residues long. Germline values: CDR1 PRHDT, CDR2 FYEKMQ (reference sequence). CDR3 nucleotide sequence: TGTGCCAGCAGCCCAGGACAGGGCTATTGCTACACCTTC. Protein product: CASSPGQGYCYTF. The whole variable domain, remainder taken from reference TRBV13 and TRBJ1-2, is AAGVIQSPRHLIKEKRETATLKCYPIPRHDTVYWYQQGPGQDPQFLISFYEKMQSDKGSIPDRFSAQQFSDYHSELNMSSLELGDSALYFCASSPGQGYCYTFGSGTRLTVV.